This TCR beta chain was profiled in a study of T cell responses to AZD1222 COVID-19 vaccine. Details on this clone: Its target is unknown.

Findings of the study overall: Recipients of AZD1222 seropositive at baseline numbered only five or six. Vaccination with two AZD1222 doses was followed by a rise in Spike-specific TCR breadth and depth.

Produced via immunoSEQ multiplex PCR; TCRdb's table is partial and in-frame only. The sample lists about 140,000 clones, roughly 90% occurring once. Trimming shortened V by 7 bases and J by 1 base, and 7 bases separated the two germline ends. The CDR3 contains 13 residues. CDR1 and CDR2 (germline): LNHNV, YYDKDF (reference sequence). V gene TRBV15 combines with J gene TRBJ2-2, with D hard to call. This sequence originates from an adult in good health. Sequences were derived from peripheral blood, sampled on day 0 of AZD1222 vaccination. The CDR3 sequence is CATTFGNTGELFF. In nucleotides, the CDR3 is TGTGCCACCACATTCGGGAACACCGGGGAGCTGTTTTTT.